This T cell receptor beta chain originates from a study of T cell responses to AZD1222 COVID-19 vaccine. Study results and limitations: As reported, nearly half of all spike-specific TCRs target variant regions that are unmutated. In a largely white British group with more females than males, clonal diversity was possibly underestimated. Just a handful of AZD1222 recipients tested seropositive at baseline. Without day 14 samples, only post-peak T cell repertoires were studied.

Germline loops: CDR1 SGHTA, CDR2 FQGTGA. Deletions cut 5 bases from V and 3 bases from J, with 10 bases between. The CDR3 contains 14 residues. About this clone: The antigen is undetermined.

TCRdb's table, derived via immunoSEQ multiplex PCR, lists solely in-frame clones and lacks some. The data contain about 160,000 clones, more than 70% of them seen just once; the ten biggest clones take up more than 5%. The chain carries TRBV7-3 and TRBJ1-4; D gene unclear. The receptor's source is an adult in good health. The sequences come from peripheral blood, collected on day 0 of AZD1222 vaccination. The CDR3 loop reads CASSPGPPNEKLFF. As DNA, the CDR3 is TGTGCCAGCAGCCCCGGGCCACCTAATGAAAAACTGTTTTTT.